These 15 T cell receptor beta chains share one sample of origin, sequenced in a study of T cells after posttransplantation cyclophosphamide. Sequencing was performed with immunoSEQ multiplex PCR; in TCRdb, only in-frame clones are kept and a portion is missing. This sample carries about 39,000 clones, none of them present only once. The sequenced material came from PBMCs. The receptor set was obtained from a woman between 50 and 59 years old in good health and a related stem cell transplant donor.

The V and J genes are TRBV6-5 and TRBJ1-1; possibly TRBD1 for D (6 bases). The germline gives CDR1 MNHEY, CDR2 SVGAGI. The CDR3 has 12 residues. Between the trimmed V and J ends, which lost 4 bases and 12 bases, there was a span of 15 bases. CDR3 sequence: CASSWTDTDTFF. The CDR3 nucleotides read TGTGCCAGCAGTTGGACAGATACAGACACTTTCTTT.

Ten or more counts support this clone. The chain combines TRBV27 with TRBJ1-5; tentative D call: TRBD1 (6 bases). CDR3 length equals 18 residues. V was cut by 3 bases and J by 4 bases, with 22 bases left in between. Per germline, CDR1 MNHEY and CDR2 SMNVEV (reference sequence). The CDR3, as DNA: TGTGCCAGCAGTTTCCTCCCCCCGACAGGTATGGGGAATCAGCCCCAGCATTTT. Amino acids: CASSFLPPTGMGNQPQHF.

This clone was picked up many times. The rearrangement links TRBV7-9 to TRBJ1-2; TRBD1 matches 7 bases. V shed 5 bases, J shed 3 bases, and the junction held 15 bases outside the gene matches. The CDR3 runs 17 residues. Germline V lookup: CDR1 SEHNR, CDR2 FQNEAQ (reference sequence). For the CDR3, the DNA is TGTGCCAGCAGCCATCCCGCCAGGGCAGGGGGAGACTATGGCTACACCTTC. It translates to CASSHPARAGGDYGYTF. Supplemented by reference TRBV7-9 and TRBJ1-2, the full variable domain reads DTGVSQNPRHKITKRGQNVTFRCDPISEHNRLYWYRQTLGQGPEFLTYFQNEAQLEKSRLLSDRFSAERPKGSFSTLEIQRTEQGDSAMYLCASSHPARAGGDYGYTFGSGTRLTVV.

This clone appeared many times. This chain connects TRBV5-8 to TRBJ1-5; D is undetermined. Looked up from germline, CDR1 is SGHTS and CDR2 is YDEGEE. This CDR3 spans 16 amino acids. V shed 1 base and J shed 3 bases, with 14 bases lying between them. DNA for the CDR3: TGTGCCAGCAGCTTGAAGCGTATGAGGGACAATCAGCCCCAGCATTTT. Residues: CASSLKRMRDNQPQHF.

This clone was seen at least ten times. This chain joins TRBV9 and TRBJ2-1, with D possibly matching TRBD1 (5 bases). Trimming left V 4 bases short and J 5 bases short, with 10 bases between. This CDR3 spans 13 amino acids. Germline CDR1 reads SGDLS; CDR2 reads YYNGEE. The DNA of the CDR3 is TGTGCCAGCAGCTATGACAGAGACAATGAGCAGTTCTTC. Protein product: CASSYDRDNEQFF. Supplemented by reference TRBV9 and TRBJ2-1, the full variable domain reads DSGVTQTPKHLITATGQRVTLRCSPRSGDLSVYWYQQSLDQGLQFLIQYYNGEERAKGNILERFSAQQFPDLHSELNLSSLELGDSALYFCASSYDRDNEQFFGPGTRLTVL.

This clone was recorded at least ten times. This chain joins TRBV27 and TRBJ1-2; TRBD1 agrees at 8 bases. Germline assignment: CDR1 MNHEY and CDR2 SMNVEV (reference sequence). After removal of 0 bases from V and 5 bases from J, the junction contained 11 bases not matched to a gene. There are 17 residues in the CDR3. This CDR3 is CASSLSSDRAFFYGYTF. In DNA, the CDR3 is TGTGCCAGCAGTTTATCCTCGGACAGGGCCTTTTTTTATGGCTACACCTTC.

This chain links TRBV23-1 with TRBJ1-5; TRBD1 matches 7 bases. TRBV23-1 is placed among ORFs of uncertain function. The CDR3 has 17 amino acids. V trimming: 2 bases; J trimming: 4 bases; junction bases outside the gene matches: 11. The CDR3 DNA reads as TGCGCCAGCAGTCAACCTCCCATAGGGGGCTTGAATCAGCCCCAGCATTTT. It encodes CASSQPPIGGLNQPQHF.

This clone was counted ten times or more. CDR3 region: CASSLEPGHLYNEQFF. CDR3 nucleotide sequence: TGCGCCAGCAGCCTTGAGCCGGGACACCTATACAATGAGCAGTTCTTC. The J gene is TRBJ2-1, the V gene TRBV10-2; the D gene is possibly TRBD1 (6 bases). This CDR3 is 16 amino acids long. V dropped 6 bases and J dropped 4 bases, with 19 bases sitting between them. CDR1 WSHSY and CDR2 SAAADI come from the germline V gene.

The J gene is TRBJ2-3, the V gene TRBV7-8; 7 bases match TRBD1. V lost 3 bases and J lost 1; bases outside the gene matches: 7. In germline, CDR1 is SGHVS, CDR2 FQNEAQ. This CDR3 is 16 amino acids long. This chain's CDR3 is CASSFPGTVGTDTQYF. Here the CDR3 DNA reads TGTGCCAGCAGCTTTCCGGGGACAGTGGGCACAGATACGCAGTATTTT. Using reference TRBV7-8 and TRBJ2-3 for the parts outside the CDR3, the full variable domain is GAGVSQSPRYKVAKRGQDVALRCDPISGHVSLFWYQQALGQGPEFLTYFQNEAQLDKSGLPSDRFFAERPEGSVSTLKIQRTQQEDSAVYLCASSFPGTVGTDTQYFGPGTRLTVL.

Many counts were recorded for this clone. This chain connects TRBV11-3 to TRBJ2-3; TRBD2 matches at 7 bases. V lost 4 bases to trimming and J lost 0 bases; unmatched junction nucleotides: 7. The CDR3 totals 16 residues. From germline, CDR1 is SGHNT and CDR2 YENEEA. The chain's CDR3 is CASSSISGASTDTQYF. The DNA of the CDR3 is TGTGCCAGCAGCTCCATAAGCGGGGCAAGCACAGATACGCAGTATTTT.

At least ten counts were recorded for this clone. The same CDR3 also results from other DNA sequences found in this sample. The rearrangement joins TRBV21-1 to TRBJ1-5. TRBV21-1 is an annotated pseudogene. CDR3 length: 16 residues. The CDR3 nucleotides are TGTGCCAGCAGCAAAGGAGGCGGGGCATGTAATCAGCCCCAGCATTTT. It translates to CASSKGGGACNQPQHF.

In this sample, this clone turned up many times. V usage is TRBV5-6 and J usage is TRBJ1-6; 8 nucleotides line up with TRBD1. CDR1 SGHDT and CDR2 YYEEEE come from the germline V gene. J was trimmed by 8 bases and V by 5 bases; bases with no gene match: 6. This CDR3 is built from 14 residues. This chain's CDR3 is CASSWTGMYSPLHF. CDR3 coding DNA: TGTGCCAGCAGTTGGACAGGGATGTATTCACCCCTCCACTTT.

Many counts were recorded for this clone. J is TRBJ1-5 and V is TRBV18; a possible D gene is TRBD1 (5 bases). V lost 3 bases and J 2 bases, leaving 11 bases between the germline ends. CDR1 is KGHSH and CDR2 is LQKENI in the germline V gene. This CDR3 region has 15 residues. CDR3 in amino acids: CASSPPGMRNQPQHF. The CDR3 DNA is TGTGCCAGCTCACCGCCAGGGATGCGCAATCAGCCCCAGCATTTT.

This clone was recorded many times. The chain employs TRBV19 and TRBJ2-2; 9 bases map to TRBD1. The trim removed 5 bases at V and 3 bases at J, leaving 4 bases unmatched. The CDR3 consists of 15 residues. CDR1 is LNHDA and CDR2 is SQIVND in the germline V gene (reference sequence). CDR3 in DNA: TGTGCCAGTAGTCCCGACAGGGGGGACACCGGGGAGCTGTTTTTT. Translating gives CASSPDRGDTGELFF.

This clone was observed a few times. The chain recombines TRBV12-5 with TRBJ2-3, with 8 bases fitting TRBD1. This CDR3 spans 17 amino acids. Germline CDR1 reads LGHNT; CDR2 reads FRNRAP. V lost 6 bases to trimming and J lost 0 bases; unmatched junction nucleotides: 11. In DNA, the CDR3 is TGTGCTAGTGGCCATAGGGGCAGGGGGCTTAGCACAGATACGCAGTATTTT. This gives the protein CASGHRGRGLSTDTQYF. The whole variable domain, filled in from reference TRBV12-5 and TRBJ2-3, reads DARVTQTPRHKVTEMGQEVTMRCQPILGHNTVFWYRQTMMQGLELLAYFRNRAPLDDSGMPKDRFSAEMPDATLATLKIQPSEPRDSAVYFCASGHRGRGLSTDTQYFGPGTRLTVL.